These 27 T cell receptor beta chains were all obtained from the same sample, sequenced in a study of identical twins' blood T cells. TCRdb called the 5' RACE reads again in MiXCR, with one record for every CDR3 protein. The sample lists 400,000 or so distinct CDR3 sequences; roughly 28% were seen once. The sample was PBMCs. The receptor set was obtained from a woman between 18 and 55 years old in good health.

Regarding this clonotype: This CDR3 is missing its conserved last phenylalanine or tryptophan, likely due to a read error. This chain uses TRBV5-1 with TRBJ1-1, with a weak D call TRBD1 (6 bases). Germline V gives CDR1 SGHRS, CDR2 YFSETQ. This CDR3 has 14 residues. V dropped 4 bases and J dropped 3 bases, with 13 bases sitting between them. CDR3 bases: TGCGCCAGCAGCGCGCAGGGGTGGGACACTGAAGCTTTCTGT. Protein product: CASSAQGWDTEAFC.

Concerning this clonotype: A read error may produce the germline difference seen at one junction end. J is TRBJ2-1 and V is TRBV9; TRBD1 might be the D (6 bases). Germline loops: CDR1 SGDLS, CDR2 YYNGEE. This CDR3 region has 13 residues. CDR3 protein: CTSSVVLGAEQFF. CDR3 DNA sequence: TGTACCAGCAGCGTAGTGTTGGGGGCTGAGCAGTTCTTC.

On this clonotype: The junction differs from germline at one of its ends, possibly a read error. The chain employs TRBV10-3 and TRBJ1-5; D perhaps matches TRBD1 (6 bases). The CDR3 is 14 amino acids. Germline loops: CDR1 ENHRY, CDR2 SYGVKD. CDR3 amino acids: CAISESKGDQPRHF. CDR3 DNA: TGTGCCATCAGTGAGTCGAAGGGGGATCAGCCCCGGCATTTT.

This clonotype was detected only a few times. This chain links TRBV3-1 with TRBJ1-6; D is unclear. CDR3 length equals 13 residues. Trimming pared 0 bases from V and 9 bases from J, leaving 6 bases between. Germline V gives CDR1 LGHDT, CDR2 YNNKEL (reference sequence). The chain's CDR3 is CASSQDLRSPLHF. As DNA, the CDR3 is TGTGCCAGCAGCCAAGATCTCCGTTCACCCCTCCACTTT.

As regards this clonotype: At one boundary the junction diverges from the germline segment, which might be a read error. This rearrangement joins TRBV6-2 or TRBV6-3 to TRBJ1-5, with D perhaps TRBD1 (5 bases). The CDR3 has 14 residues. The germline V gene encodes CDR1 MNHEY and CDR2 SVGEGT. The CDR3 loop reads CASRGRGVNQLQHF. CDR3 DNA sequence: TGTGCCAGCAGGGGGAGGGGCGTCAATCAGCTCCAGCATTTT.

CDR3 in amino acids: CASSVGQGGYGYTF. CDR3 sequence (DNA): TGTGCCAGCAGCGTCGGACAGGGCGGCTATGGCTACACCTTC. The rearrangement uses TRBV9 and TRBJ1-2, with TRBD1 matching 8 bases. This CDR3 spans 14 amino acids. After removal of 2 bases from V and 4 bases from J, the junction contained 4 bases not matched to a gene. Germline-derived CDR1 and CDR2 are SGDLS and YYNGEE.

The chain joins TRBV6-1 to TRBJ1-5; D remains unclear. V lost 1 base to trimming and J lost 8 bases, with 6 bases between them. Germline assignment: CDR1 MNHNS and CDR2 SASEGT. This CDR3 has 12 residues. The DNA of the CDR3 is TGTGCCAGCAGTGAAGACAGCAAGCCCCAGCATTTT. As protein: CASSEDSKPQHF.

This rearrangement joins TRBV5-1 to TRBJ1-2; D remains ambiguous. The CDR3 is 12 residues long. With 7 bases removed from V and 7 bases from J, the gap between germline ends came to 14 bases. Germline V lookup: CDR1 SGHRS, CDR2 YFSETQ. The CDR3 spells CASSPLGSGYTF. CDR3 DNA sequence: TGCGCCAGCTCTCCGTTGGGGTCTGGCTACACCTTC.

This sequence joins TRBV20-1 and TRBJ2-1, with 12 nucleotides matching TRBD2. V gave up 4 bases and J gave up 4 bases; unmatched junction bases: 14. Germline V gene lookup returns CDR1 DFQATT and CDR2 SNEGSKA (reference sequence). The CDR3 covers 18 residues. In nucleotides, the CDR3 is TGCAGTGCTAAATGGATAGGGACTAGCGGGCCCGAATACAATGAGCAGTTCTTC. Its translation is CSAKWIGTSGPEYNEQFF.

The chain is built from TRBV20-1 and TRBJ2-7; D unresolved. CDR1 and CDR2 from the germline V gene are DFQATT and SNEGSKA (reference sequence). Trimming cost V 4 bases and J 3 bases, with 10 bases left between them. The CDR3 extends over 12 amino acids. Here the CDR3 reads CSAKVPLYEQYF. The CDR3 coding sequence is TGCAGTGCTAAGGTCCCTCTCTACGAGCAGTACTTC.

This clonotype was picked up a small number of times. The chain is built from TRBV29-1 and TRBJ1-2; possibly TRBD1 for D (6 bases). The germline V gene encodes CDR1 SQVTM and CDR2 ANQGSEA. This CDR3 has 14 amino acids. V was shortened by 5 bases and J by 0 bases, with 13 bases between the two germline ends. In DNA form, the CDR3 reads TGCAGCGTTATGAGGGGGGAATCTAACTATGGCTACACCTTC. This encodes CSVMRGESNYGYTF.

CDR3 protein: CSVEAGLAGTDTQYF. The CDR3 bases are TGCAGCGTTGAAGCAGGGCTAGCGGGCACAGATACGCAGTATTTT. This chain connects TRBV29-1 to TRBJ2-3; 7 bases fit TRBD2. The germline V gene encodes CDR1 SQVTM and CDR2 ANQGSEA. With 1 base clipped from V and 1 base from J, the junction kept 5 bases outside the gene matches. The CDR3 has 15 residues.

This clonotype has more than one count but fewer than ten. V is TRBV5-1 and J is TRBJ1-1; no definite D call. There are 13 residues in the CDR3. Trimming took off 6 bases at V and 4 bases at J, with 13 bases between the two ends. Germline CDR1 and CDR2: SGHRS and YFSETQ. The CDR3 here is CASNEGRGTEAFF. The CDR3 region has the DNA TGCGCCAGCAATGAAGGGCGAGGCACTGAAGCTTTCTTT. Together with reference TRBV5-1 and TRBJ1-1, the CDR3 gives the full variable domain: KAGVTQTPRYLIKTRGQQVTLSCSPISGHRSVSWYQQTPGQGLQFLFEYFSETQRNKGNFPGRFSGRQFSNSRSEMNVSTLELGDSALYLCASNEGRGTEAFFGQGTRLTVV.

The sample holds a few counts of this clonotype. This rearrangement joins TRBV5-1 to TRBJ1-1; possibly TRBD1 for D (6 bases). The CDR3 is made up of 14 amino acids. Germline V gene sequence: CDR1 SGHRS, CDR2 YFSETQ. Trimming took 1 base from V and 1 from J, leaving 8 bases between them. The CDR3 DNA follows: TGCGCCAGCAGCTTGAGACAGGAGAACACTGAAGCTTTCTTT. Protein sequence: CASSLRQENTEAFF.

This clonotype has a handful of counts. One junction end disagrees with the germline gene, perhaps due to a read error. The genes are TRBV20-1 and TRBJ2-1; 8 positions agree with TRBD2. The CDR3 sequence is 16 residues long. CDR1 is DFQATT and CDR2 is SNEGSKA in the germline V gene (reference sequence). This CDR3 is CSASSLAGATYNGQFF. Written as DNA, the CDR3 is TGCAGTGCTAGCTCCCTAGCGGGCGCGACCTACAATGGGCAGTTCTTC.

Ten or more counts support this clonotype. In nucleotides, the CDR3 is TGTGCCAGCAGTTTAGACCACAGGGAAACCCAGCCCCAGCATTTT. Protein product: CASSLDHRETQPQHF. The J gene is TRBJ1-5, the V gene TRBV12-3 or TRBV12-4; the D gene is possibly TRBD1 (6 bases). The CDR3 spans 15 residues. Trimming pared 1 base from V and 7 bases from J, leaving 14 bases between.

The V call is TRBV29-1, the J call TRBJ1-3; D ambiguous. Trimming stripped 2 bases from V and 2 bases from J, with 10 bases between. The CDR3 consists of 14 residues. Looked up from germline, CDR1 is SQVTM and CDR2 is ANQGSEA. In DNA form, the CDR3 reads TGCAGCGTTGAAAGGGTTAGTCCTGGAAACACCATATATTTT. Protein sequence: CSVERVSPGNTIYF.

There are a few counts of this clonotype. J is TRBJ1-5 and V is TRBV29-1, with 9 bases matching TRBD1. The germline CDR1 and CDR2 sequences are SQVTM and ANQGSEA. V gave up 6 bases and J gave up 5 bases; unmatched junction bases: 5. The CDR3 is 13 amino acids. The CDR3 nucleotides are TGCAGCGTGGGGACAGGGATCCATCAGCCCCAGCATTTT. As protein: CSVGTGIHQPQHF.

This clonotype was seen many times. The chain recombines TRBV4-1 with TRBJ2-1, with TRBD2 as a possible D gene (6 bases). Germline V gene sequence: CDR1 MGHRA, CDR2 YSYEKL. The CDR3 has 15 residues. The ends were cut back, 0 bases at V and 9 bases at J, with 15 bases in the middle. The CDR3 DNA follows: TGCGCCAGCAGCCAAGAACTTGGGGGGAGAAGTGAGCAGTTCTTC. It is translated as CASSQELGGRSEQFF.

This clonotype has only a few counts. The chain uses TRBV6-1 and TRBJ1-5; no reliable D call. V gave up 3 bases and J gave up 0 bases, with 18 bases separating them. This CDR3 has 18 residues. Germline V gene sequence: CDR1 MNHNS, CDR2 SASEGT. CDR3 DNA sequence: TGTGCCAGCAGTGACCCTAACCTGCGAGGTTATAGCAATCAGCCCCAGCATTTT. Translation gives CASSDPNLRGYSNQPQHF.

There are a few counts of this clonotype. This sequence joins TRBV7-8 and TRBJ1-3; D uncertain. CDR1 is SGHVS and CDR2 is FQNEAQ in the germline V gene. The V end was cut by 3 bases, the J end by 0 bases, with 9 bases between. The CDR3 totals 15 residues. The chain's CDR3 is CASSFFGSSGNTIYF. CDR3 DNA: TGTGCCAGCAGCTTCTTCGGGAGCTCTGGAAACACCATATATTTT.

This clonotype was observed a single time. This chain uses TRBV23-1 with TRBJ1-5; the D is unclear. TRBV23-1 is assigned to the ORF class and has an uncertain function. This CDR3 is built from 15 residues. Trimming took off 2 bases at V and 4 bases at J, with 12 bases between the two ends. The CDR3 protein is CASSQIGNYNQPQHF. The CDR3, as DNA: TGCGCCAGCAGTCAAATAGGGAACTATAATCAGCCCCAGCATTTT.

This clonotype has at least ten counts. V is TRBV2 and J is TRBJ1-2, with TRBD1 as a possible D gene (6 bases). The germline V gene encodes CDR1 SNHLY and CDR2 FYNNEI. Trimming stripped 3 bases from V and 3 bases from J, with 11 bases between. This CDR3 has 14 amino acids. CDR3 loop: CASSEQGIDYGYTF. For the CDR3, the DNA is TGTGCCAGCAGTGAGCAGGGGATTGACTATGGCTACACCTTC. Complete variable domain (other parts from reference TRBV2 and TRBJ1-2): EPEVTQTPSHQVTQMGQEVILRCVPISNHLYFYWYRQILGQKVEFLVSFYNNEISEKSEIFDDQFSVERPDGSNFTLKIRSTKLEDSAMYFCASSEQGIDYGYTFGSGTRLTVV.

This rearrangement joins TRBV29-1 to TRBJ2-1, with D possibly matching TRBD1 (5 bases). CDR3 size: 14 residues. Trimming took off 6 bases at V and 6 bases at J, with 18 bases between the two ends. The germline V gene encodes CDR1 SQVTM and CDR2 ANQGSEA. The CDR3 loop is CSVDLQGAGNEQFF. The CDR3 DNA follows: TGCAGCGTCGACCTCCAAGGGGCCGGCAATGAGCAGTTCTTC.

The chain employs TRBV6-5 and TRBJ1-5; D possibly corresponds to TRBD1 (6 bases). The CDR3 has 15 residues. Trimming pared 0 bases from V and 5 bases from J, leaving 11 bases between. CDR1 and CDR2 (germline): MNHEY, SVGAGI. The CDR3 here is CASSYSDAGDQPQHF. CDR3 DNA: TGTGCCAGCAGTTACTCGGATGCAGGGGATCAGCCCCAGCATTTT.

The V gene is TRBV9, the J gene TRBJ2-6; D remains unclear. V lost 4 bases and J 0 bases, leaving 8 bases between the germline ends. The CDR3 loop spans 15 amino acids. Germline CDR1 reads SGDLS; CDR2 reads YYNGEE. The CDR3 is CASSTITSGANVLTF. The CDR3 region has the DNA TGTGCCAGCAGCACCATCACCTCTGGGGCCAACGTCCTGACTTTC.

A note on this clonotype: A much larger clone lies one base from this, so it may be a read error. It is likely a read error, because the conserved phenylalanine at the end of the CDR3 is missing. The chain couples TRBV28 to TRBJ1-2, with a weak D call TRBD1 (5 bases). Germline V gene sequence: CDR1 MDHEN, CDR2 SYDVKM. This CDR3 has 17 amino acids. Trimming shortened V by 3 bases and J by 0 bases, and 17 bases separated the two germline ends. The CDR3 nucleotides read TGTGCCAGCAGTTTTAATTTAGGGGACCTCTCTAACTATGGCTACACCCTC. Its protein product is CASSFNLGDLSNYGYTL.